This T cell receptor (beta chain) derives from a study of shared clonotypes between healthy human individuals. V was clipped by 5 bases and J by 1 base; unmatched bases: 6. In germline, CDR1 is MGHDK, CDR2 SYGVNS. This CDR3 is built from 15 residues. The repertoire was sequenced with immunoSEQ multiplex PCR; TCRdb's copy has only in-frame clones and lacks some. The data hold over 1.4 million clones, with more than 95% observed a single time. This chain connects TRBV25-1 to TRBJ2-3, with 7 bases identical to TRBD1. Material for sequencing was naive CD4+ T cells sorted from blood. Subset defined: CD45RA+ positively selected. The origin of this receptor is a man aged 25-45 years in good health. The CDR3 reads CASSKDRAGTDTQYF. For the CDR3, the DNA is TGTGCCAGCAGTAAAGACAGGGCCGGCACAGATACGCAGTATTTT.